The clone carrying this TCR beta chain turned up a few times. This entry belongs to a study of blood T cells in healthy people across ages. This CDR3 comprises 14 residues. V shed 6 bases and J 4 bases; nucleotides not matched to a gene: 8. Germline V gene data show CDR1 as MNHNY and CDR2 as SVGAGI (reference sequence). Then a second PCR, running about 7 to 11 cycles, was carried out with a sample-barcoded 5' primer and a J-beta primer mix. TCRdb reanalysed the 5' RACE reads using MiXCR and keeps one entry per CDR3 protein. The sample carries roughly 640,000 distinct CDR3 sequences, approximately 30% recorded once.

The receptor comes from a woman older than 75 in good health. The sequenced sample consisted of blood. The rearrangement links TRBV6-6 to TRBJ1-2; 7 bases match TRBD1. The CDR3 reads CASRPTGAGYGYTF. The DNA for the CDR3 is TGTGCCAGCAGGCCAACAGGGGCGGGCTATGGCTACACCTTC.